A selection of T cell receptor beta chains follows, all from one sample in a study of cytomegalovirus exposure and HLA in healthy donors. Generated by immunoSEQ multiplex PCR, the TCRdb table keeps only in-frame clones and is missing some. The sample yields roughly 250,000 clones, around two thirds seen once. What was sequenced was PBMCs. The receptors derive from a female donor in good health and CMV-seronegative. CDR3s include the opening cysteine and the closing phenylalanine or tryptophan. A D gene is named only where the DNA matches it firmly. A clone size is listed for some rows: how often the clone was seen (once, few, many), or a class if it is expanded.

v_gene,d_gene,j_gene,len,abundance,CDR3nt,CDR3aa
TRBV7-6,TRBD2,TRBJ2-1,15,.,TGTGCCAGCAGCTTAACAGCGGGAGGTTACAATGAGCAGTTCTTC,CASSLTAGGYNEQFF
TRBV18,.,TRBJ2-2,13,.,TGTGCCAGCTCACCACGAGGTCCCGGGGAGCTGTTTTTT,CASSPRGPGELFF
TRBV5-1,TRBD1,TRBJ1-2,14,.,TGCGCCAGCAGCCTAGGGACAGGGGAATATGGCTACACCTTC,CASSLGTGEYGYTF
TRBV29-1,TRBD1,TRBJ2-7,12,.,TGCAGCGCCGGACAGGGGGCCTACGAGCAGTACTTC,CSAGQGAYEQYF
TRBV5-1,.,TRBJ1-1,16,few,TGCGCCAGCAGCCCGGGTTTCCGGCATATGAACACTGAAGCTTTCTTT,CASSPGFRHMNTEAFF
TRBV11-2,.,TRBJ2-7,15,.,TGTGCCAGCAGCTTAGTCGACCTCGGGGCCTACGAGCAGTACTTC,CASSLVDLGAYEQYF
TRBV11-3,TRBD2,TRBJ2-7,15,few,TGTGCCAGCAGCTCCGGACTAGCGGGGGCCTACGAGCAGTACTTC,CASSSGLAGAYEQYF
TRBV19,.,TRBJ1-3,14,few,TGTGCCAGTAGTAGCGGGTCTGGAGGAAACACCATATATTTT,CASSSGSGGNTIYF
TRBV5-1,TRBD2,TRBJ2-1,17,.,TGCGCCAGCAGCTTGGCCGCGGGGACTAGCGGGAATAATGAGCAGTTCTTC,CASSLAAGTSGNNEQFF
TRBV10-2,.,TRBJ2-7,11,.,TGCGCCAGTAGCCCAGCCTACGAGCAGTACTTC,CASSPAYEQYF
TRBV7-9,.,TRBJ2-5,11,.,TGTGCCAGCAGCTGGCGGGAGACCCAGTACTTC,CASSWRETQYF
TRBV5-6,TRBD2,TRBJ2-7,18,once,TGTGCCAGCAGCTTTGCTCCCGGACTAGCGGGAGGGATGGGCGAGCAGTACTTC,CASSFAPGLAGGMGEQYF
TRBV2,.,TRBJ2-7,14,.,TGTGCCAGCAGTGCCTGGGGGCGCGCCTACGAGCAGTACTTC,CASSAWGRAYEQYF
TRBV9,TRBD1,TRBJ2-2,16,once,TGTGCCAGCAGCCCAGGGGGCCTTACGAACACCGGGGAGCTGTTTTTT,CASSPGGLTNTGELFF
TRBV6-5,.,TRBJ2-7,14,.,TGTGCCAGCAGTTCAGGACCGGGAAACTACGAGCAGTACTTC,CASSSGPGNYEQYF
TRBV7-3,.,TRBJ2-1,15,.,TGTGCCAGCAGCCTAGAACCGGGATTAATCAATGAGCAGTTCTTC,CASSLEPGLINEQFF
TRBV29-1,.,TRBJ2-2,13,few,TGCAGCGTTGAACCCCGGAACACCGGGGAGCTGTTTTTT,CSVEPRNTGELFF
TRBV5-1,TRBD1,TRBJ1-4,15,.,TGCGCTTCCGGGACAGGGAGATCCGGCGGTGAAAAACTGTTTTTT,CASGTGRSGGEKLFF
TRBV5-6,TRBD2,TRBJ2-6,16,.,TGTGCCAGCAGATTAGCGGGGGATTCTGGGGCCAACGTCCTGACTTTC,CASRLAGDSGANVLTF
TRBV7-9,TRBD1,TRBJ1-3,13,.,TGTGCCAGTCGAGGGACAGCTGGAAACACCATATATTTT,CASRGTAGNTIYF
TRBV27,TRBD2,TRBJ2-7,15,.,TGTGCCAGCAGTTTATCTAGCGGGAGCCCCTACGAGCAGTACTTC,CASSLSSGSPYEQYF
TRBV28,.,TRBJ1-2,12,once,TGTGCCAGCAGCCTCAGGGGTTATGGCTACACCTTC,CASSLRGYGYTF
TRBV5-1,TRBD1,TRBJ1-1,15,.,TGCGCCAGCAGCTCTACAGGGGGGCGGAACACTGAAGCTTTCTTT,CASSSTGGRNTEAFF
TRBV18,.,TRBJ2-7,14,.,TGTGCCAGCTCACCTCAGGACAGCTCCTACGAGCAGTACTTC,CASSPQDSSYEQYF
TRBV14,.,TRBJ1-1,18,few,TGTGCCAGCAGCCAAGATTCTTCCGCCCCGGGGTGGAACACTGAAGCTTTCTTT,CASSQDSSAPGWNTEAFF
TRBV30,.,TRBJ2-5,13,few,TGTGCCGGGAGGCTAGCGGGGACAGGGACCCAGTACTTC,CAGRLAGTGTQYF
TRBV28,.,TRBJ1-5,13,.,TGTGCCAGCAGTTTGGAGGTAAGGCAGCCCCAGCATTTT,CASSLEVRQPQHF
TRBV5-1,TRBD1,TRBJ2-7,15,.,TGCGCCAGCAGCTTGGTGGGGACAGGTACCTACGAGCAGTACTTC,CASSLVGTGTYEQYF
TRBV5-1,.,TRBJ1-1,11,.,TGCGCCAGCAGCTTGGGACAGGCTGCTTTCTTT,CASSLGQAAFF
TRBV30,.,TRBJ1-1,12,.,TGTGCCTGGAGTCTCGGAGGTACTGAAGCTTTCTTT,CAWSLGGTEAFF
TRBV5-8,TRBD2,TRBJ2-5,13,.,TGTGCCAGCAGCTCACGGTGGGCGGGGGACCAGTACTTC,CASSSRWAGDQYF
TRBV28,.,TRBJ2-7,11,.,TGTGCCAGCACCAGGGCCTACGAGCAGTACTTC,CASTRAYEQYF
TRBV28,.,TRBJ2-5,11,.,TGTGCCAGCAGTCTCCGAGAGACCCAGTACTTC,CASSLRETQYF
TRBV19,TRBD2,TRBJ2-1,16,once,TGTGCCAGTAGTAAGGGACTAGTTGTGGGTTACAATGAGCAGTTCTTC,CASSKGLVVGYNEQFF
TRBV28,.,TRBJ1-4,17,few,TGTGCCAGCAGTCCCCTGGGGGCACAGGGAATGATAGGGAAACTGTTTTTT,CASSPLGAQGMIGKLFF
TRBV5-4,TRBD1,TRBJ2-2,15,.,TGTGCCAGCAGCTCAGGGACAGGGTGGGCCGGGGAGCTGTTTTTT,CASSSGTGWAGELFF
TRBV13,TRBD2,TRBJ2-1,15,.,TGTGCCAGCAGCGCCTGGACTAGCGTTTACAATGAGCAGTTCTTC,CASSAWTSVYNEQFF
TRBV13,TRBD2,TRBJ2-1,17,.,TGTGCCAGCAGCCCGGTCCTAGCGGGACCCTCCTACAATGAGCAGTTCTTC,CASSPVLAGPSYNEQFF
TRBV11-2,TRBD1,TRBJ1-1,12,.,TGTGCCAGCAGCAACCGACAGGGCGAAGCTTTCTTT,CASSNRQGEAFF
TRBV2,.,TRBJ2-1,16,.,TGTGCCAGCAGTGAACGCAGGGGAAACACCTACAATGAGCAGTTCTTC,CASSERRGNTYNEQFF
TRBV7-6,.,TRBJ1-5,14,.,TGTGCCAGCAGCCCCGGACGGGAAAATCAGCCCCAGCATTTT,CASSPGRENQPQHF
TRBV5-1,TRBD1,TRBJ2-7,13,.,TGCGCCAGCAGCTGGACAGGGTCGGCCGAGCAGTACTTC,CASSWTGSAEQYF
TRBV10-3,.,TRBJ2-5,11,.,TGTGCCACTCAGCGCGGGGAGACCCAGTACTTC,CATQRGETQYF
TRBV27,TRBD2,TRBJ2-5,15,.,TGTGCCAGCAGAGTTAGCGGGAGCAGGGGAGAGACCCAGTACTTC,CASRVSGSRGETQYF
TRBV29-1,TRBD1,TRBJ2-1,17,.,TGCAGCGTTGAATGGCGGGGACAGGGAAGGCTCTACAATGAGCAGTTCTTC,CSVEWRGQGRLYNEQFF
TRBV18,.,TRBJ1-2,18,.,TGTGCCAGCTCACCATTTGAGTCCACAGGGCGGTCCCCCTATGGCTACACCTTC,CASSPFESTGRSPYGYTF